A selection of T cell receptor beta chains follows, all from one sample in a study of blood T cell repertoires in COVID-19. The data were produced by immunoSEQ multiplex PCR, yet TCRdb's version contains in-frame clones alone and is incomplete. Of over 120,000 clones listed, approximately 80% were seen once; the top ten hold about 3%. Sequencing was done on a sample of peripheral blood. Source of these receptors: a woman aged 80 or over with acute or convalescent COVID-19. CDR3s include the opening cysteine and the closing phenylalanine or tryptophan. Fields, in order: J gene, clone size, D gene, V gene, CDR3 DNA, CDR3 protein. The D gene is left open where the match is weak. Rows may omit the clone size; those that give it use once, few, many or a size class.

TRBJ2-1 few NA TRBV4-2 TGTGCCAGCAGCCAAGTGAGCAGGGCAGGGTCTAGTGAGCAGTTCTTC CASSQVSRAGSSEQFF
TRBJ1-1 NA NA TRBV9 TGTGCCAGCAGCGTAGATGAGACTGAAGCTTTCTTT CASSVDETEAFF
TRBJ1-4 NA NA TRBV4-1 TGCGCCAGCAGCCAGAGGACAGTGACTAATCGACATGAAAAACTGTTTTTT CASSQRTVTNRHEKLFF
TRBJ1-1 NA NA TRBV7-2 TGTGCCAGCAGCTCACTAATGAACACTGAAGCTTTCTTT CASSSLMNTEAFF
TRBJ1-1 once NA TRBV7-3 TGTGCCAGCAGCTCCCAGGAGAACACTGAAGCTTTCTTT CASSSQENTEAFF
TRBJ1-2 NA TRBD1 TRBV10-3 TGTGCCATCAGTGAGGGAATCTACAGGGGTAACTATGGCTACACCTTC CAISEGIYRGNYGYTF
TRBJ1-1 NA TRBD1 TRBV27 TGTGCCAGCAGTCCGATGACAGGGTGGAACACTGAAGCTTTCTTT CASSPMTGWNTEAFF
TRBJ2-3 NA NA TRBV3-1/TRBV3-2 TGTGCCAGCAGCCCACGGCCTCTGCCGGGGGTAGCAGATACGCAGTATTTT CASSPRPLPGVADTQYF
TRBJ2-5 NA TRBD2 TRBV9 TGTGCCAGCAGCCAGGGACTAGCCAGAGAGACCCAGTACTTC CASSQGLARETQYF
TRBJ1-2 few TRBD1 TRBV6-1 TGTGCCAGCAGTGATCCTTACAGGGGGCTGATAAATGGCTACACCTTC CASSDPYRGLINGYTF
TRBJ1-6 NA TRBD1 TRBV4-1 TGCGCCAGCAGCCAAGATAGGAACAGGGGCGGTTCACCCCTCCACTTT CASSQDRNRGGSPLHF
TRBJ2-3 NA TRBD2 TRBV9 TGTGCCAGCAGTCCTTGGACTAGCGAAACAGATACGCAGTATTTT CASSPWTSETDTQYF
TRBJ2-7 NA NA TRBV30 TGTGCCTGGAGTCCGGGTTTGGAGCAGTACTTC CAWSPGLEQYF
TRBJ1-2 NA NA TRBV5-1 TGCGCCAGCAGCTGGGAGACAGGCTTTACGGCAGGCTACACCTTC CASSWETGFTAGYTF
TRBJ1-2 NA NA TRBV24-1 TGTGCCACCAGTGAAGGGGCGAACTATGGCTACACCTTC CATSEGANYGYTF
TRBJ2-1 NA TRBD2 TRBV5-1 TGCGCCAGCAGCTTGCTTCTAGCGGGGGGGACCTACAATGAGCAGTTCTTC CASSLLLAGGTYNEQFF
TRBJ1-5 NA NA TRBV7-3 TGTGCCAGCAGCTTACTTGGAGGGTCCAATCAGCCCCAGCATTTT CASSLLGGSNQPQHF
TRBJ2-3 NA NA TRBV14 TGTGCCAGCAGCCAAACACAGGACCGCACAGATACGCAGTATTTT CASSQTQDRTDTQYF
TRBJ1-6 NA TRBD1 TRBV6-5 TGTGCCACCGCCGAGGACAGGGACAATTCACCCCTCCACTTT CATAEDRDNSPLHF
TRBJ1-5 NA TRBD1 TRBV6-5 TGTGCCACCCGGACAGGGATGAACAATCAGCCCCAGCATTTT CATRTGMNNQPQHF
TRBJ1-3 NA NA TRBV6-5 TGTGCCAGCAGTTACGGACAGGGAAACACCATATATTTT CASSYGQGNTIYF
TRBJ1-1 NA TRBD1 TRBV29-1 TGCAGCGTTGAAAAATCTCGACAGGGCAGGGCTTTCTTT CSVEKSRQGRAFF
TRBJ2-5 NA TRBD2 TRBV5-5 TGTGCCAGCAGCTTGGCCGGGGTAGCGGGACAAGAGACCCAGTACTTC CASSLAGVAGQETQYF
TRBJ2-3 once NA TRBV5-1 TGCGCCAGCAGCCGATTCGGGGTGACGAAGTATTCTAGCACAGATACGCAGTATTTT CASSRFGVTKYSSTDTQYF
TRBJ2-1 NA NA TRBV15 TGTGCCACCAGCAGTGAACCACAGGGAGGGGGTGAGCAGTTCTTC CATSSEPQGGGEQFF
TRBJ2-5 NA TRBD2 TRBV6-1 TGTGCCAGCAGTGTCCCAGCGGGGGGGGGCGTTCAAGAGACCCAGTACTTC CASSVPAGGGVQETQYF
TRBJ2-6 once TRBD1 TRBV5-6 TGTGCCAGCAGCTCCCCGGGACAGCACGACTCTGGGGCCAACGTCCTGACTTTC CASSSPGQHDSGANVLTF
TRBJ1-1 NA TRBD1 TRBV27 TGTGCCAGCACTTCACTCCGGGACAGAGGAACTGAAGCTTTCTTT CASTSLRDRGTEAFF
TRBJ1-2 NA TRBD1 TRBV28 TGTGCCAGCAGCCAATCGACAGGGGACTATGGCTACACCTTC CASSQSTGDYGYTF
TRBJ1-3 NA NA TRBV9 TGTGCCAGCAGCGTAGCTACAGGATACTCTGGAAACACCATATATTTT CASSVATGYSGNTIYF
TRBJ1-4 NA TRBD1 TRBV5-8 TGTGCCAGCAGCTTAGGACAGGGCCTAGCCGGGCGTGAAAAACTGTTTTTT CASSLGQGLAGREKLFF
TRBJ1-5 NA NA TRBV7-8 TGTGCCAGCAGCTTAGCGCCGACGACTAATCAGCCCCAGCATTTT CASSLAPTTNQPQHF
TRBJ1-2 NA TRBD1 TRBV6-5 TGTGCCAGCAGTACCCCGGGACAGTCACTTTATGGCTACACCTTC CASSTPGQSLYGYTF
TRBJ2-7 NA TRBD1 TRBV10-3 TGTGCCACCCGGGACAGTGGGACCTCCTACGAGCAGTACTTC CATRDSGTSYEQYF
TRBJ2-7 NA NA TRBV19 TGTGCCAGTAGTATTCAGGGATCCTACGAGCAGTACTTC CASSIQGSYEQYF
TRBJ2-3 NA TRBD1 TRBV14 TGTGCCAGCAGCCAACTCCGACAGGGGTCAACGCAGTATTTT CASSQLRQGSTQYF
TRBJ2-3 NA TRBD2 TRBV5-1 TGCGCCAGCAGCTTGGGCTCTAGCGGGGTAACAGATACGCAGTATTTT CASSLGSSGVTDTQYF
TRBJ1-2 NA TRBD1 TRBV7-2 TGTGCCAGCAGCTTTAACAATCCGGGACAGGGCCATGGCTACACCTTC CASSFNNPGQGHGYTF
TRBJ1-3 NA TRBD1 TRBV19 TGTGCCAGTAGCCTCAGGGGGCTTGGCGGAAACACCATATATTTT CASSLRGLGGNTIYF
TRBJ1-1 NA NA TRBV7-2 TGTGCCAGCAGCCCCCGAATGGGCAACACTGAAGCTTTCTTT CASSPRMGNTEAFF
TRBJ1-5 NA TRBD1 TRBV19 TGTGCCAGTAGTATGGCTGGACAGGGCCATCAGCCCCAGCATTTT CASSMAGQGHQPQHF
TRBJ2-1 NA TRBD2 TRBV11-3 TGTGCCATTAAGGGCGGGGGAGCTTACAATGAGCAGTTCTTC CAIKGGGAYNEQFF
TRBJ1-2 NA NA TRBV7-9 TGTGCCAGCAGCTCGGGACACGCAAACTATGGCTACACCTTC CASSSGHANYGYTF
TRBJ1-4 NA NA TRBV2 TGTGCCAGCAAGCTCCAGGGGCCTAATGAAAAACTGTTTTTT CASKLQGPNEKLFF
TRBJ1-1 NA NA TRBV9 TGTGCCAGCAGCCTTTCCGGGGGAATGGACACTGAAGCTTTCTTT CASSLSGGMDTEAFF
TRBJ1-6 NA NA TRBV21-1 TGTGCCAGCAGCGGCAGTCAGGGACAGGACTCACCCCTCCACTTT CASSGSQGQDSPLHF
TRBJ1-1 NA NA TRBV3-1/TRBV3-2 TGTGCCAGCAGCCCCAGTGGAGGGCTCTACACTGAAGCTTTCTTT CASSPSGGLYTEAFF
TRBJ1-3 few TRBD1 TRBV6-5 TGTGCCAGCAGGAAAACAGGGGTTGGAAACACCATATATTTT CASRKTGVGNTIYF
TRBJ2-3 NA TRBD1 TRBV6-1 TGTGCCAGCAGTGATCGGGGACAGACCATCGGGGATACGCAGTATTTT CASSDRGQTIGDTQYF
TRBJ2-5 NA NA TRBV27 TGTGCCAGCAGCCTTCGGGTACAAGTCCGGGAGACCCAGTACTTC CASSLRVQVRETQYF
TRBJ1-5 NA NA TRBV9 TGTGCCAGCAGCGTAGGTAATAACCCGGATCAGCCCCAGCATTTT CASSVGNNPDQPQHF
TRBJ2-5 NA TRBD2 TRBV3-1/TRBV3-2 TGTGCCAGCAGCCCCTGGGGCGGGGGGGTACAAGAGACCCAGTACTTC CASSPWGGGVQETQYF
TRBJ2-2 NA NA TRBV5-1 TGCGCCAGCAGCCTCGCCAGTCACAGCACCGGGGAGCTGTTTTTT CASSLASHSTGELFF
TRBJ1-1 NA NA TRBV12-3/TRBV12-4 TGTGCCAGCAGTTTCCGGGTGAACACTGAAGCTTTCTTT CASSFRVNTEAFF
TRBJ2-3 NA NA TRBV5-4 TGTGCCAGCAGTGTTGACACGACCTACACAGATACGCAGTATTTT CASSVDTTYTDTQYF